These 32 T cell receptor beta chains share one sample of origin, sequenced in a study of cytotoxic CD8 clonotypes in ibrutinib-treated CLL. The assay was immunoSEQ multiplex PCR, and TCRdb's table has in-frame clones only and misses some. The sample gives 100,000 to 150,000 clones, approximately 85% of which show up once; roughly 2% is in the top ten. The sequencing here drew on PBMCs, taken after 24 months of ibrutinib treatment. Source of these receptors: a human donor with chronic lymphocytic leukemia.

Here the CDR3 reads CASISLDRNEQYF. CDR3 nucleotide sequence: TGTGCCAGCATCTCCCTGGACAGAAACGAGCAGTACTTC. The genes are TRBV6-6 and TRBJ2-7; TRBD1 is a possible D gene (6 bases). Trimming removed 7 bases from V and 5 bases from J, with 15 bases in between. From germline, CDR1 is MNHNY and CDR2 SVGAGI (reference sequence). The CDR3 has 13 amino acids.

V usage is TRBV18 and J usage is TRBJ2-3; 12 bases match TRBD2. V trimming: 3 bases; J trimming: 8 bases; junction bases outside the gene matches: 9. The length of the CDR3 is 16 residues. In germline, CDR1 is KGHSH, CDR2 LQKENI. CDR3 sequence: CASSPSPGLAGSTQYF. CDR3 DNA: TGTGCCAGCTCACCTTCCCCCGGACTAGCGGGATCTACGCAGTATTTT.

This clone turned up a few times. This sequence joins TRBV28 and TRBJ1-2; possibly TRBD1 for D (6 bases). V lost 6 bases and J 4 bases, leaving 12 bases between the germline ends. The CDR3 consists of 13 residues. CDR1 is MDHEN and CDR2 is SYDVKM in the germline V gene. CDR3 amino acids: CASRRPDSYGYTF. The DNA of the CDR3 is TGTGCCAGCAGGAGGCCGGACAGCTATGGCTACACCTTC.

The rearrangement links TRBV6-4 to TRBJ2-2, with 10 bases that match TRBD2. The CDR3 is made up of 15 amino acids. V shed 5 bases and J 4 bases; nucleotides not matched to a gene: 4. The germline V gene has CDR1 MRHNA and CDR2 SNTAGT. CDR3 DNA: TGTGCCAGCAGTCGAGCGGGGGGGAGCACCGGGGAGCTGTTTTTT. It specifies CASSRAGGSTGELFF.

The chain combines TRBV7-9 with TRBJ1-2; D gene ambiguous. The ends were cut back, 2 bases at V and 4 bases at J, with 20 bases in the middle. The CDR3 is 17 residues long. Germline loops: CDR1 SEHNR, CDR2 FQNEAQ (reference sequence). Written as DNA, the CDR3 is TGTGCCAGCAGCTTACTTCTTGTTTCGGCCCGATCCTATGGCTACACCTTC. As protein: CASSLLLVSARSYGYTF.

V is TRBV9 and J is TRBJ2-5; D might be TRBD2 (5 bases). The CDR3 runs to 14 residues. Germline V gene lookup returns CDR1 SGDLS and CDR2 YYNGEE. V lost 4 bases to trimming and J lost 2 bases, with 12 bases between them. The CDR3: CASSPRGGQETQYF. CDR3 nucleotides: TGTGCCAGCAGCCCCCGCGGCGGGCAAGAGACCCAGTACTTC.

This clone was recorded once. J is TRBJ2-1 and V is TRBV7-3; 7 bases are shared with TRBD1. With 5 bases clipped from V and 5 bases from J, the junction kept 9 bases outside the gene matches. The CDR3 is 15 residues long. The germline V gene encodes CDR1 SGHTA and CDR2 FQGTGA. The CDR3 loop reads CASSKDRAADNEQFF. CDR3 bases: TGTGCCAGCAGCAAAGACAGGGCGGCAGACAATGAGCAGTTCTTC.

In this sample, this clone turned up once. This chain uses TRBV6-5 with TRBJ1-5; 11 bases match TRBD1. The CDR3 runs 15 residues. The trim removed 2 bases at V and 6 bases at J, leaving 3 bases unmatched. Germline V gene sequence: CDR1 MNHEY, CDR2 SVGAGI. CDR3 coding DNA: TGTGCCAGCAGTTACGGACAGGGGGCCGGTCAGCCCCAGCATTTT. Residues: CASSYGQGAGQPQHF.

V gene TRBV11-3 combines with J gene TRBJ2-1; D is possibly TRBD1 or TRBD2 (5 bases each). Deletions cut 5 bases from V and 0 bases from J, with 20 bases between. Germline CDR1 reads SGHNT; CDR2 reads YENEEA. The CDR3 totals 18 residues. The CDR3 is CASSTRDAGISSYNEQFF. CDR3 coding DNA: TGTGCCAGCAGCACCCGGGACGCCGGGATAAGCTCCTACAATGAGCAGTTCTTC.

This sequence joins TRBV7-2 and TRBJ2-5; no reliable D call. The V end lost 2 bases, the J end lost 0 bases, and 7 bases lay between the germline ends. Germline CDR1 and CDR2: SGHTA and FQGNSA. CDR3 size: 14 residues. The CDR3 sequence: CASSLSYYQETQYF. For the CDR3, the DNA is TGTGCCAGCAGCTTATCATACTACCAAGAGACCCAGTACTTC.

The genes are TRBV30 and TRBJ2-2; the D call may be TRBD1 or TRBD2 (5 bases each). This CDR3 has 17 residues. V lost 1 base and J lost 0, with 15 bases in between. Germline CDR1 reads GTSNPN; CDR2 reads SVGIG (reference sequence). The DNA for the CDR3 is TGTGCCTGGAGTGGGGGACGGTCTTCCTCGAACACCGGGGAGCTGTTTTTT. It translates to CAWSGGRSSSNTGELFF.

The chain recombines TRBV18 with TRBJ2-3; D is possibly TRBD2 (5 bases). Between the trimmed V and J ends, which lost 6 bases and 1 base, there was a span of 11 bases. The CDR3 spans 14 residues. CDR1 is KGHSH and CDR2 is LQKENI in the germline V gene. The CDR3: CASSERAGTDTQYF. The CDR3 DNA reads as TGTGCCAGCTCCGAGAGGGCAGGCACAGATACGCAGTATTTT.

The chain carries TRBV2 and TRBJ1-2, with TRBD1 matching over 8 bases. The length of the CDR3 is 13 residues. Trimming at V came to 5 bases and at J to 5 bases, leaving 4 bases not matched to a gene. Germline V CDR1 and CDR2: SNHLY, FYNNEI. CDR3 in DNA: TGTGCCAGCAGTATCGGACAGGGTTATGGCTACACCTTC. Translation: CASSIGQGYGYTF. The full variable domain, rest sourced from reference TRBV2 and TRBJ1-2, is EPEVTQTPSHQVTQMGQEVILRCVPISNHLYFYWYRQILGQKVEFLVSFYNNEISEKSEIFDDQFSVERPDGSNFTLKIRSTKLEDSAMYFCASSIGQGYGYTFGSGTRLTVV.

The J gene is TRBJ1-2, the V gene TRBV28; 8 nucleotides match TRBD1. This CDR3 spans 13 amino acids. Germline trimming cut 5 bases from V and 3 bases from J; bases unmatched to any gene: 2. CDR1 is MDHEN and CDR2 is SYDVKM in the germline V gene. The CDR3 DNA sequence: TGTGCCAGCAGTCCGGACAGGGACTATGGCTACACCTTC. This translates into CASSPDRDYGYTF.

J is TRBJ2-5 and V is TRBV15, with D perhaps TRBD2 (6 bases). Germline V gene data show CDR1 as LNHNV and CDR2 as YYDKDF (reference sequence). V gave up 1 base and J gave up 4 bases, with 13 bases separating them. The CDR3 is 15 amino acids. CDR3 residues: CATSRAAGMLETQYF. For the CDR3, the DNA is TGTGCCACCAGCAGAGCCGCGGGGATGCTAGAGACCCAGTACTTC.

This sequence joins TRBV2 and TRBJ1-3, with D perhaps TRBD1 (6 bases). Germline CDR1 SNHLY, CDR2 FYNNEI. This CDR3 is 15 amino acids long. The ends were cut back, 0 bases at V and 4 bases at J, with 10 bases in the middle. Here the CDR3 DNA reads TGTGCCAGCAGTGAAGCGGCCACAGGGGGAAACACCATATATTTT. This translates into CASSEAATGGNTIYF.

The chain is built from TRBV23-1 and TRBJ2-7; a possible D gene is TRBD1 (5 bases). Being an ORF, TRBV23-1 has a function that is uncertain. Between the trimmed V and J ends, which lost 1 base and 2 bases, there was a span of 12 bases. This CDR3 is built from 15 residues. The CDR3 sequence is CASSQCPGIPYEQYF. CDR3 nucleotides: TGCGCCAGCAGTCAATGTCCAGGGATTCCCTACGAGCAGTACTTC.

The chain joins TRBV18 to TRBJ2-7; 9 bases agree with TRBD1. The germline CDR1 and CDR2 sequences are KGHSH and LQKENI. The CDR3 contains 18 residues. V shed 1 base, J shed 6 bases, and the junction held 16 bases outside the gene matches. CDR3 amino acids: CASSPRPLQGARVPEQYF. CDR3 bases: TGTGCCAGCTCACCACGCCCTCTACAGGGGGCGCGGGTTCCCGAGCAGTACTTC.

The J gene is TRBJ1-2, the V gene TRBV7-9; D uncertain. The V gene's germline CDR1 is SEHNR and CDR2 FQNEAQ (reference sequence). The V end lost 2 bases, the J end lost 4 bases, and 14 bases lay between the germline ends. The CDR3 is 15 residues long. Here the CDR3 DNA reads TGTGCCAGCAGCTTAATAACTGCAACACCCTATGGCTACACCTTC. It is translated as CASSLITATPYGYTF.

The genes are TRBV4-2 and TRBJ1-4, with D hard to call. The CDR3 loop spans 12 amino acids. CDR1 is LGHNA and CDR2 is YNFKEQ in the germline V gene. V lost 0 bases to trimming and J lost 8 bases, with 4 bases between them. DNA of the CDR3: TGTGCCAGCAGCCAAGACGACGAAAAACTGTTTTTT. It is translated as CASSQDDEKLFF.

A remark on this clone: Additional DNA sequences in this sample encode the identical CDR3. This chain connects TRBV6-1 to TRBJ1-1; no definite D call. This CDR3 has 13 amino acids. In germline, CDR1 is MNHNS, CDR2 SASEGT. V shed 3 bases and J shed 1 base, with 6 bases lying between them. The CDR3 spells CASSESRNTEAFF. The CDR3 DNA follows: TGTGCCAGCAGTGAGTCCAGGAACACTGAAGCTTTCTTT.

The chain uses TRBV29-1 and TRBJ1-2; no firm D call. The CDR3 totals 11 residues. Germline CDR1 reads SQVTM; CDR2 reads ANQGSEA. V lost 7 bases and J 5 bases, leaving 11 bases between the germline ends. The CDR3 is CSGGDRYGYTF. DNA of the CDR3: TGCAGCGGTGGAGATCGATATGGCTACACCTTC. The complete variable domain, with remaining parts taken from reference TRBV29-1 and TRBJ1-2, reads SAVISQKPSRDICQRGTSLTIQCQVDSQVTMMFWYRQQPGQSLTLIATANQGSEATYESGFVIDKFPISRPNLTFSTLTVSNMSPEDSSIYLCSGGDRYGYTFGSGTRLTVV.

This clone was counted between two and nine times. This rearrangement joins TRBV4-3 to TRBJ1-1, with D unclear. The V and J ends lost 3 bases and 5 bases respectively, with 10 bases between them. This CDR3 region has 13 residues. Looked up from germline, CDR1 is LGHNA and CDR2 is YSLEER. CDR3 bases: TGCGCCAGCAGCCAGGGTCTCAGTACTGAAGCTTTCTTT. It specifies CASSQGLSTEAFF.

The rearrangement uses TRBV4-1 and TRBJ2-3; 8 nucleotides line up with TRBD2. The V gene's germline CDR1 is MGHRA and CDR2 YSYEKL. The junction had 11 bases not matched to a gene; V was cut back by 0 bases and J by 0 bases. The CDR3 totals 19 residues. CDR3 amino acids: CASSQDRGTSEVSTDTQYF. DNA for the CDR3: TGCGCCAGCAGCCAAGATCGTGGGACTAGTGAGGTCAGCACAGATACGCAGTATTTT.

The chain carries TRBV28 and TRBJ1-3, with D possibly matching TRBD1 (5 bases). The CDR3 sequence is 13 residues long. Germline CDR1 is MDHEN and CDR2 is SYDVKM. The V gene lost 6 bases and the J gene lost 7 bases, with 13 bases spanning the gap. The DNA for the CDR3 is TGTGCCAGCAGCTCGGGGGGAAAGAACACCATATATTTT. This translates into CASSSGGKNTIYF.

In its sample, this clone was seen once. The rearrangement uses TRBV29-1 and TRBJ1-1; TRBD1 matches 9 bases. Germline V CDR1 and CDR2: SQVTM, ANQGSEA. This CDR3 spans 12 amino acids. The J segment lost 4 bases and the V segment lost 7 bases, leaving 4 bases of the junction unmatched. The CDR3 loop reads CSAGTGITEAFF. The CDR3 nucleotides are TGCAGCGCTGGGACAGGGATCACTGAAGCTTTCTTT.

A note on this clone: Germline is not matched at one junction end, which may reflect a read error. This chain links TRBV7-7 with TRBJ1-3; D call uncertain. The germline V gene encodes CDR1 SSHAT and CDR2 FNYEAQ (reference sequence). This CDR3 region has 15 residues. CDR3 residues: CASSLGTSSGNTIYF. CDR3 bases: TGTGCTAGCAGCTTAGGTACCAGCTCTGGAAACACCATATATTTT.

This chain joins TRBV7-3 and TRBJ2-1; D call uncertain. This CDR3 is 13 amino acids long. Germline V gives CDR1 SGHTA, CDR2 FQGTGA. Trimming removed 2 bases at V and 7 bases at J, with 9 bases between. CDR3 loop: CASSLSVGNEQFF. The CDR3 bases are TGTGCCAGCAGCTTATCCGTTGGGAATGAGCAGTTCTTC.

This chain joins TRBV7-8 and TRBJ2-3; 10 bases match TRBD2. Germline CDR1 and CDR2: SGHVS and FQNEAQ. The junction had 5 bases not matched to a gene; V was cut back by 4 bases and J by 4 bases. The CDR3 length is 15 residues. CDR3 coding DNA: TGTGCCAGCAGCTGGGGAGCGGGAGGGTCAGATACGCAGTATTTT. Residues: CASSWGAGGSDTQYF. Drawing the rest from reference TRBV7-8 and TRBJ2-3, the complete variable domain is GAGVSQSPRYKVAKRGQDVALRCDPISGHVSLFWYQQALGQGPEFLTYFQNEAQLDKSGLPSDRFFAERPEGSVSTLKIQRTQQEDSAVYLCASSWGAGGSDTQYFGPGTRLTVL.

The rearrangement uses TRBV6-5 and TRBJ1-4; D is perhaps TRBD1 (5 bases). This CDR3 is built from 14 residues. V dropped 5 bases and J dropped 3 bases, with 10 bases sitting between them. From germline, CDR1 is MNHEY and CDR2 SVGAGI. The DNA of the CDR3 is TGTGCCAGCAGTCCAGCAGGGCCTAATGAAAAACTGTTTTTT. Translated, it gives CASSPAGPNEKLFF.

The V gene is TRBV9, the J gene TRBJ2-3; 9 bases map to TRBD1. The CDR3 has 14 residues. The trim removed 0 bases at V and 8 bases at J, leaving 4 bases unmatched. CDR1 and CDR2 from the germline V gene are SGDLS and YYNGEE. CDR3 in DNA: TGTGCCAGCAGCGTAGGGACAGGGGTGGGTACGCAGTATTTT. Encoded protein: CASSVGTGVGTQYF.

J is TRBJ2-7 and V is TRBV6-1; no firm D call. The CDR3 is 12 amino acids. The germline V gene has CDR1 MNHNS and CDR2 SASEGT. V lost 4 bases and J lost 3, with 7 bases in between. The CDR3 DNA reads as TGTGCCAGCAGTGTGAAAAGCTACGAGCAGTACTTC. This translates into CASSVKSYEQYF.